One sample yielded the 26 T cell receptor beta chains listed below, sequenced in a study of blood T cell repertoires in COVID-19. Clones were sequenced by immunoSEQ multiplex PCR, and TCRdb holds only the in-frame ones, with some missing. The sample records around 15,000 clones, less than 90% being singletons. The sample taken for sequencing was peripheral blood. Every receptor here comes from a human donor in a cohort sampled during active COVID-19.

J is TRBJ2-2 and V is TRBV5-4, with TRBD1 matching over 7 bases. CDR3 length: 15 residues. Germline CDR1 SGHNT, CDR2 YYREEE (reference sequence). The ends lost 0 bases at V and 1 base at J; junction bases unmatched: 0. Written as DNA, the CDR3 is TGTGCCAGCAGCTTGGCAGGGGGGAACACCGGGGAGCTGTTTTTT. Translated: CASSLAGGNTGELFF. Variable domain in full (rest from reference TRBV5-4 and TRBJ2-2): ETGVTQSPTHLIKTRGQQVTLRCSSQSGHNTVSWYQQALGQGPQFIFQYYREEENGRGNFPPRFSGLQFPNYSSELNVNALELDDSALYLCASSLAGGNTGELFFGEGSRLTVL.

The chain's CDR3 is CSVERLGRSGETQYF. The CDR3 nucleotides are TGCAGCGTTGAAAGGTTGGGCAGATCGGGGGAGACCCAGTACTTC. The rearrangement links TRBV29-1 to TRBJ2-5, with D possibly being TRBD2 (5 bases). Germline assignment: CDR1 SQVTM and CDR2 ANQGSEA. The V gene lost 2 bases and the J gene lost 5 bases, with 18 bases spanning the gap. The CDR3 loop spans 15 amino acids.

V usage is TRBV6-6 and J usage is TRBJ2-2; D is possibly TRBD2 (5 bases). Trimming removed 6 bases from V and 4 bases from J, with 18 bases in between. CDR1 and CDR2 from the germline V gene are MNHNY and SVGAGI (reference sequence). The CDR3 spans 16 residues. The CDR3 reads CASRLFSGVTTGELFF. Written as DNA, the CDR3 is TGTGCCAGCAGACTCTTCTCCGGGGTAACCACCGGGGAGCTGTTTTTT.

This chain connects TRBV7-8 to TRBJ2-1, with D possibly being TRBD2 (5 bases). The CDR3 spans 13 residues. The germline gives CDR1 SGHVS, CDR2 FQNEAQ. Trimming stripped 10 bases from V and 1 base from J, with 11 bases between. The CDR3 reads CATVARSYNEQFF. CDR3 nucleotide sequence: TGTGCCACGGTAGCGCGTTCCTACAATGAGCAGTTCTTC.

The rearrangement uses TRBV19 and TRBJ1-2; unclear D gene. CDR3 length: 13 residues. Germline loops: CDR1 LNHDA, CDR2 SQIVND (reference sequence). Trimming removed 3 bases from V and 8 bases from J, with 13 bases in between. CDR3 DNA: TGTGCCAGTAGTATTGTCGGGGAATCAGGCTACACCTTC. The encoded protein is CASSIVGESGYTF. Full variable domain (missing parts from reference TRBV19 and TRBJ1-2): DGGITQSPKYLFRKEGQNVTLSCEQNLNHDAMYWYRQDPGQGLRLIYYSQIVNDFQKGDIAEGYSVSREKKESFPLTVTSAQKNPTAFYLCASSIVGESGYTFGSGTRLTVV.

This clone was picked up a small number of times. The chain uses TRBV10-3 and TRBJ2-7; D is possibly TRBD1 (7 bases). Germline V gene lookup returns CDR1 ENHRY and CDR2 SYGVKD. Trimming removed 3 bases at V and 1 base at J, with 19 bases between. The CDR3 is 17 residues long. CDR3 residues: CAISDLGGGGLSYEQYF. CDR3 DNA: TGTGCCATCAGTGACCTCGGTGGAGGGGGCCTATCCTACGAGCAGTACTTC.

The V and J genes are TRBV9 and TRBJ2-1; 7 nucleotides align to TRBD2. The CDR3 has 16 amino acids. The germline gives CDR1 SGDLS, CDR2 YYNGEE. V trimming: 0 bases; J trimming: 7 bases; junction bases outside the gene matches: 10. CDR3 sequence: CASSVEEGRGRNEQFF. CDR3 DNA: TGTGCCAGCAGCGTAGAGGAAGGGAGGGGTCGGAATGAGCAGTTCTTC.

V gene TRBV29-1 combines with J gene TRBJ2-1; TRBD2 matches 9 bases. This CDR3 has 15 residues. In germline, CDR1 is SQVTM, CDR2 ANQGSEA. The V gene end was trimmed by 7 bases and the J gene end by 3 bases; junction bases not matched to a gene: 10. This chain's CDR3 is CSATTSGVSYNEQFF. For the CDR3, the DNA is TGCAGCGCAACGACTAGCGGAGTCAGCTACAATGAGCAGTTCTTC.

The chain employs TRBV7-6 and TRBJ2-1; 10 nucleotides agree with TRBD2. The germline gives CDR1 SGHVS, CDR2 FNYEAQ. This CDR3 has 17 amino acids. The V and J ends lost 4 bases and 5 bases, in that order; junction bases with no gene match: 11. CDR3 sequence reads: CASSSVSRTSGNNEQFF. The CDR3 coding sequence is TGTGCCAGCAGCTCAGTGAGCCGGACTAGCGGTAACAATGAGCAGTTCTTC.

This chain connects TRBV20-1 to TRBJ1-2; no clear D gene. Germline loops: CDR1 DFQATT, CDR2 SNEGSKA (reference sequence). Between the trimmed V and J ends, which lost 8 bases and 3 bases, there was a span of 10 bases. The CDR3 is made up of 11 amino acids. The CDR3 reads CSYSLDYGYTF. CDR3 DNA sequence: TGCAGTTACAGCCTTGACTATGGCTACACCTTC.

This chain joins TRBV4-2 and TRBJ1-6, with 8 bases matching TRBD1. The CDR3 consists of 18 residues. CDR1 and CDR2 (germline): LGHNA, YNFKEQ. Trimming removed 0 bases from V and 5 bases from J; junction bases left unmatched: 9. The CDR3 DNA sequence: TGTGCCAGCAGCCAAGATGGGGCAGGGGGCGACCATAATTCACCCCTCCACTTT. Amino acid sequence: CASSQDGAGGDHNSPLHF.

The chain joins TRBV19 to TRBJ1-6, with 8 bases that match TRBD1. CDR1 and CDR2 (germline): LNHDA, SQIVND (reference sequence). The V gene end was trimmed by 5 bases and the J gene end by 4 bases; junction bases not matched to a gene: 4. The CDR3 contains 15 residues. CDR3 region: CASSGQGAYNSPLHF. The CDR3 DNA follows: TGTGCCAGTAGTGGACAGGGTGCTTATAATTCACCCCTCCACTTT.

The chain is built from TRBV7-8 and TRBJ1-5; 7 bases match TRBD1. The CDR3 contains 15 residues. J lost 7 bases, V lost 5 bases, and 11 bases had no gene match. Germline loops: CDR1 SGHVS, CDR2 FQNEAQ. This chain's CDR3 is CASSPRDSGIQPQHF. The CDR3 DNA is TGTGCCAGCAGCCCCCGGGACAGTGGGATCCAGCCCCAGCATTTT.

This chain uses TRBV29-1 with TRBJ2-5, with 7 bases matching TRBD1. The J segment lost 3 bases and the V segment lost 4 bases, leaving 5 bases of the junction unmatched. Germline CDR1 SQVTM, CDR2 ANQGSEA. The CDR3 sequence is 13 residues long. CDR3 DNA sequence: TGCAGCGTTGGTGAAACAGGGGAAGAGACCCAGTACTTC. Translated: CSVGETGEETQYF.

The CDR3 region has the DNA TGTGCCAGCAGTCAGGGACAGACGAACTATGGCTACACCTTC. Its translation is CASSQGQTNYGYTF. The rearrangement links TRBV6-6 to TRBJ1-2; TRBD1 matches at 7 bases. Germline V CDR1 and CDR2: MNHNY, SVGAGI (reference sequence). V was pared by 5 bases and J by 2 bases, with 5 bases of the junction left unmatched. The CDR3 is made up of 14 amino acids.

This chain connects TRBV5-1 to TRBJ2-7; 10 nucleotides agree with TRBD2. CDR3 length equals 15 residues. CDR1 and CDR2 from the germline V gene are SGHRS and YFSETQ. With 3 bases clipped from V and 0 bases from J, the junction kept 3 bases outside the gene matches. CDR3 DNA sequence: TGCGCCAGCAGCTGGACTAGCGGTAGCTCCTACGAGCAGTACTTC. This encodes CASSWTSGSSYEQYF.

The genes are TRBV15 and TRBJ1-5; no definite D call. Per the germline V gene, CDR1 is LNHNV and CDR2 is YYDKDF (reference sequence). The CDR3 consists of 12 residues. The ends were cut back, 0 bases at V and 15 bases at J, with 12 bases in the middle. The CDR3 DNA is TGTGCCACCAGCAGAGATTATGGCACGCTGCATTTT. Its protein is CATSRDYGTLHF.

V gene TRBV11-2 combines with J gene TRBJ2-2, with a possible D match to TRBD1 (5 bases). Trimming shortened V by 3 bases and J by 0 bases, and 14 bases separated the two germline ends. Germline V gene lookup returns CDR1 SGHAT and CDR2 FQNNGV. The length of the CDR3 is 17 residues. CDR3 protein: CASSLDRRRANTGELFF. The CDR3 DNA follows: TGTGCCAGCAGCTTGGACCGGCGCAGGGCGAACACCGGGGAGCTGTTTTTT.

For this clone: Its ends do not fully match the called genes, so a read error is possible. V is TRBV27 and J is TRBJ2-7; 8 positions match TRBD2. The CDR3 consists of 17 residues. Germline values: CDR1 MNHEY, CDR2 SMNVEV (reference sequence). CDR3 in amino acids: CASSSGLEALPAYGQYF. CDR3 nucleotides: TGTGCCAGCAGTTCGGGACTAGAGGCCCTCCCAGCGTACGGGCAGTACTTC.

V usage is TRBV12-3 or TRBV12-4 and J usage is TRBJ1-2; TRBD1 agrees at 7 bases. The CDR3 length is 12 residues. Germline trimming cut 5 bases from V and 7 bases from J; bases unmatched to any gene: 4. The CDR3 region is CASSLDRVGYTF. DNA of the CDR3: TGTGCCAGCAGTCTTGACAGGGTTGGCTACACCTTC.

The chain couples TRBV5-4 to TRBJ2-1; D ambiguous. The CDR3 spans 16 residues. Trimming removed 2 bases from V and 0 bases from J, with 12 bases in between. Looked up from germline, CDR1 is SGHNT and CDR2 is YYREEE (reference sequence). CDR3 residues: CASSLGGASSYNEQFF. CDR3 DNA sequence: TGTGCCAGCAGCTTAGGCGGCGCAAGCTCCTACAATGAGCAGTTCTTC.

The V gene is TRBV10-1, the J gene TRBJ1-2, with D maybe TRBD1 (5 bases). V gave up 3 bases and J gave up 8 bases, with 13 bases separating them. There are 13 residues in the CDR3. Germline V gives CDR1 WNHNN, CDR2 SYGVQD (reference sequence). For the CDR3, the DNA is TGCGCCAGCAGTGATAAGACAGAGATAGGCTACACCTTC. It specifies CASSDKTEIGYTF.

V and J are TRBV2 and TRBJ2-1; TRBD1 is a possible D gene (6 bases). There are 13 residues in the CDR3. The germline V and J ends were trimmed by 7 bases and 6 bases, with 13 bases remaining between them. Germline CDR1 is SNHLY and CDR2 is FYNNEI. The CDR3 sequence: CASNRERGNEQFF. The CDR3 nucleotides read TGTGCCAGCAACAGGGAGAGGGGCAATGAGCAGTTCTTC.

The genes are TRBV4-1 and TRBJ1-2, with D possibly matching TRBD1 (5 bases). The CDR3 consists of 17 residues. V was trimmed by 3 bases and J by 4 bases, leaving 21 bases between them. The germline V gene has CDR1 MGHRA and CDR2 YSYEKL. CDR3 sequence (DNA): TGCGCCAGCAGCCAGGGGCCCCGCTCTACGGGTCGCTATGGCTACACCTTC. Translating gives CASSQGPRSTGRYGYTF.

The chain recombines TRBV9 with TRBJ2-1, with 9 bases aligning to TRBD2. Germline trimming cut 0 bases from V and 10 bases from J; bases unmatched to any gene: 5. The germline CDR1 and CDR2 sequences are SGDLS and YYNGEE. The CDR3 is 14 residues long. For the CDR3, the DNA is TGTGCCAGCAGCGTAGAGACCAGCGGGGGGGAGCAGTTCTTC. Its translation is CASSVETSGGEQFF.

This clone was seen a handful of times. The CDR3 region has the DNA TGTGCCAGCAGTCCGGGGGACAGGGTCCAAGAGACCCAGTACTTC. Translated: CASSPGDRVQETQYF. The chain is built from TRBV6-5 and TRBJ2-5; 9 nucleotides agree with TRBD1. Germline CDR1 and CDR2: MNHEY and SVGAGI. The CDR3 has 15 amino acids. V trimming: 5 bases; J trimming: 1 base; junction bases outside the gene matches: 5.